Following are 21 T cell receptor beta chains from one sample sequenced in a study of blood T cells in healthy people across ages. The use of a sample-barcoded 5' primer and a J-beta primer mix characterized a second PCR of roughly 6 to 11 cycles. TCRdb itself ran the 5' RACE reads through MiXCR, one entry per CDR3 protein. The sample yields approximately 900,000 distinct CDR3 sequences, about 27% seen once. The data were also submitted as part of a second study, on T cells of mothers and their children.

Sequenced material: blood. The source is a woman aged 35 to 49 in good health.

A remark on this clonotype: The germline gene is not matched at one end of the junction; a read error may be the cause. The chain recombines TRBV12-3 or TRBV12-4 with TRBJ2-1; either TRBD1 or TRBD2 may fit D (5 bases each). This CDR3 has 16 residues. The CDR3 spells CASRSATGGSYNEQLF. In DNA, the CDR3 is TGTGCCAGCAGGTCGGCTACAGGAGGCTCCTACAATGAGCAGTTATTC.

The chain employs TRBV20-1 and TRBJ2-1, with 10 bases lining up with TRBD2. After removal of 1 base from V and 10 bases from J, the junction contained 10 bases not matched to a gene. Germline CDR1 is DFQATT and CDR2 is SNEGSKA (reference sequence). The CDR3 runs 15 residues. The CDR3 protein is CSARAASGGRWEQFF. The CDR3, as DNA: TGCAGTGCTAGAGCGGCTAGCGGGGGCCGGTGGGAGCAGTTCTTC.

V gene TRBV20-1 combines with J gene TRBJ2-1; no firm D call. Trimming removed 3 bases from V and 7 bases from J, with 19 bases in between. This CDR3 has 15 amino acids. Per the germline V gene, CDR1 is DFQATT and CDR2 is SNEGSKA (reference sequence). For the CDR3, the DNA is TGCAGTGCTAGTGCCTGGGCCCTCATCAGAAATGAGCAGTTCTTC. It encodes CSASAWALIRNEQFF.

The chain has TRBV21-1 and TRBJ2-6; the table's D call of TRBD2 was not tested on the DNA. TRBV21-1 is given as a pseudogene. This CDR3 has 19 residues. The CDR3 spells CASSNLSGGVHSGANVLTF. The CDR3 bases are TGTGCCAGCAGCAATTTAAGCGGGGGGGTACACTCTGGGGCCAACGTCCTGACTTTC.

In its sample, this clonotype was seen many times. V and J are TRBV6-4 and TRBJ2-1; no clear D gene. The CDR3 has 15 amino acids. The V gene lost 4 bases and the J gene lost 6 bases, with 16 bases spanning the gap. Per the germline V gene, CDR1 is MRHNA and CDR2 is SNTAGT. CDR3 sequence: CASSVGLRPTNEQFF. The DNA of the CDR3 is TGTGCCAGCAGTGTTGGTCTTAGACCGACCAATGAGCAGTTCTTC.

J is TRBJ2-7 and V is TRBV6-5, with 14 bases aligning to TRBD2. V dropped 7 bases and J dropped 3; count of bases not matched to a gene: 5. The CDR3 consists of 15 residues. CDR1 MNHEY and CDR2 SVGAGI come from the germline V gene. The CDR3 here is CASKPGTSGSYEQYF. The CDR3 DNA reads TGTGCCAGCAAACCAGGGACTAGCGGGAGCTACGAGCAGTACTTC.

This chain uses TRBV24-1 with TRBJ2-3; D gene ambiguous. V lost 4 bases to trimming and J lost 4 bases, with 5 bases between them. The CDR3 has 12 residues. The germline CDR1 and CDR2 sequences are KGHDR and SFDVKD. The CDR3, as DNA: TGTGCCACCAGTGACCGGGCAGATACGCAGTATTTT. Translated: CATSDRADTQYF.

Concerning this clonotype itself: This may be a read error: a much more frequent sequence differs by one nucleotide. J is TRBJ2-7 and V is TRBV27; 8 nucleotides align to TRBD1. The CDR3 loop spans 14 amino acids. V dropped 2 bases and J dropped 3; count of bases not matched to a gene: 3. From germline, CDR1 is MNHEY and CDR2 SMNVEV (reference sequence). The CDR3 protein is CASSLARGRYEQYF. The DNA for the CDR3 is TGTGCCAGCAGTTTAGCCAGGGGGCGCTACGAGCAGTACTTC.

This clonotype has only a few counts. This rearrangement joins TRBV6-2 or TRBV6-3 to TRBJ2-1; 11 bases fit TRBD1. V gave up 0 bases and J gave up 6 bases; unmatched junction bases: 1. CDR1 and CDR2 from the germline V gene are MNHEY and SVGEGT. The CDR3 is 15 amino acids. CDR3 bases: TGTGCCAGCAGTTACTCCGGGACAGGGGGCAATGAGCAGTTCTTC. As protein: CASSYSGTGGNEQFF.

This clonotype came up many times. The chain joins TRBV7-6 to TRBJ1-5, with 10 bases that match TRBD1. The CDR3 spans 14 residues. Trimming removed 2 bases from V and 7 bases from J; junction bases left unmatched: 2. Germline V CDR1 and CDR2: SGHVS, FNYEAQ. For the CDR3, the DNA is TGTGCCAGCAGCTTAAGACAGGGGGCCCAGCCCCAGCATTTT. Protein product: CASSLRQGAQPQHF.

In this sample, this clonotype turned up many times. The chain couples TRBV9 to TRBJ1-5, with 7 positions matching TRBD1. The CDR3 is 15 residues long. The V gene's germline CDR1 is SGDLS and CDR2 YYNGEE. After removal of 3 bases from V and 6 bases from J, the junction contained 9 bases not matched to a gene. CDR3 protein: CASSASQGGAQPQHF. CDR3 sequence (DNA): TGTGCCAGCAGCGCATCGCAGGGGGGGGCTCAGCCCCAGCATTTT.

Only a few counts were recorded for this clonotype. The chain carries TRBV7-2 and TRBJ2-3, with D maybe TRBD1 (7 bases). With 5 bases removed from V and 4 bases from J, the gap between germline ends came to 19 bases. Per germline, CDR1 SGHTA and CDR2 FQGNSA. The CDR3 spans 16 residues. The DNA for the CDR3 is TGTGCCAGCAGCCGTAGACAGGGAGGAGGGTCAGATACGCAGTATTTT. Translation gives CASSRRQGGGSDTQYF.

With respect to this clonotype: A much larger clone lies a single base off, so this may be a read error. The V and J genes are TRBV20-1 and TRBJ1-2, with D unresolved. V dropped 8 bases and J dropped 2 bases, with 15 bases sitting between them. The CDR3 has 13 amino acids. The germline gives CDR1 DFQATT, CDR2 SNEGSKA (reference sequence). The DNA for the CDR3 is TGCAGTCCAGCCGGTGGAAAAAACTATGGCTACACCTTC. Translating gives CSPAGGKNYGYTF.

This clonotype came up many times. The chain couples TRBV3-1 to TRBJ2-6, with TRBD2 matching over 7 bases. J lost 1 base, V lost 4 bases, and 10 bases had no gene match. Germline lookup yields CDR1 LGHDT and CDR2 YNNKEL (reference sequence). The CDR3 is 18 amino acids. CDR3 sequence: CASSPLVLRGSGANVLTF. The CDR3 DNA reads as TGTGCCAGCAGCCCATTGGTCTTGCGGGGGTCTGGGGCCAACGTCCTGACTTTC.

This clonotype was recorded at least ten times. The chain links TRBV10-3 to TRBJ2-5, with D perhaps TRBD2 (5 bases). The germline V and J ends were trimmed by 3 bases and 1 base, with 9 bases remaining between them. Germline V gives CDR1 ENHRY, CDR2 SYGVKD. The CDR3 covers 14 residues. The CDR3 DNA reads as TGTGCCATCAGTGAAATGGGGAGCCAAGAGACCCAGTACTTC. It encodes CAISEMGSQETQYF.

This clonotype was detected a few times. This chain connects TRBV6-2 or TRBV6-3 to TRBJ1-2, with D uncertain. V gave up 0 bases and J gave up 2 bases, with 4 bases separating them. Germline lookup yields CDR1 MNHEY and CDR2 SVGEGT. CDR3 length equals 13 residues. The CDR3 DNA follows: TGTGCCAGCAGTTACTCTCCGAACTATGGCTACACCTTC. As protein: CASSYSPNYGYTF.

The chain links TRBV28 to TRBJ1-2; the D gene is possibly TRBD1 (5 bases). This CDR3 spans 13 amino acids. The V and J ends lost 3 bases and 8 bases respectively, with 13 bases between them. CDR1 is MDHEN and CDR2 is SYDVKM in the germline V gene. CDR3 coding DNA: TGTGCCAGCAGTTTGGGTGGGGCTTGGGGCTACACCTTC. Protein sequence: CASSLGGAWGYTF.

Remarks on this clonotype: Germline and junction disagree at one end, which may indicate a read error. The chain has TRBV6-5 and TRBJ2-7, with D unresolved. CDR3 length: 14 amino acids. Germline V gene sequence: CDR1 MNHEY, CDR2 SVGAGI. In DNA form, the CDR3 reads TGTGCCAGCAGTTACGGACGGAACTCCTACGAGCGGTACTTC. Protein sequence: CASSYGRNSYERYF.

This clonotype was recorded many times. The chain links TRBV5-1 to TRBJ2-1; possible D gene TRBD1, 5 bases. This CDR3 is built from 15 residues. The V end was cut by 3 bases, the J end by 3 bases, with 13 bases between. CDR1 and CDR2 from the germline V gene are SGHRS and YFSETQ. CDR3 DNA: TGCGCCAGCAGCTCTGGGGCGAGTCTCTACAATGAGCAGTTCTTC. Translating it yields CASSSGASLYNEQFF. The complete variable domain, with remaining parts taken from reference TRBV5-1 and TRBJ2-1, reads KAGVTQTPRYLIKTRGQQVTLSCSPISGHRSVSWYQQTPGQGLQFLFEYFSETQRNKGNFPGRFSGRQFSNSRSEMNVSTLELGDSALYLCASSSGASLYNEQFFGPGTRLTVL.

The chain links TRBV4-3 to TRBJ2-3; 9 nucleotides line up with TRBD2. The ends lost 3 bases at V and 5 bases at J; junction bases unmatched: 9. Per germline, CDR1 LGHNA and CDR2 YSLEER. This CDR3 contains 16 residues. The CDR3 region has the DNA TGCGCCAGCAGCCACGATACGGGACTAGCAAAAGATACGCAGTATTTT. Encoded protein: CASSHDTGLAKDTQYF.

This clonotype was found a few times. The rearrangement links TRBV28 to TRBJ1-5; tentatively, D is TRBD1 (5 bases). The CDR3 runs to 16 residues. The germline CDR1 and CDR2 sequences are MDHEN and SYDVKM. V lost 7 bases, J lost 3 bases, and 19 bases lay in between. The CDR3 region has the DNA TGTGCCAGCACTCTGGGAGGGGTGGGGCCCAATCAGCCCCAGCATTTT. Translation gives CASTLGGVGPNQPQHF. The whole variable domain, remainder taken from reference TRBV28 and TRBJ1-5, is DVKVTQSSRYLVKRTGEKVFLECVQDMDHENMFWYRQDPGLGLRLIYFSYDVKMKEKGDIPEGYSVSREKKERFSLILESASTNQTSMYLCASTLGGVGPNQPQHFGDGTRLSIL.